This T cell receptor (beta chain) was sequenced for a study of T-cell reconstitution after alpha-beta-depleted transplantation in children. Study-wide findings and caveats: Certain patients had high TCRbeta diversity at day 60, and it came from recipient T cells and thymic progenitors that survived.

A TCRbeta library incorporating unique molecular identifiers was prepared. TCRdb re-analysed the PCR reads in MiXCR, keeping a single row per CDR3 protein. This table holds 90,000 to 130,000 distinct CDR3 sequences, under 13% found once. Worth noting for this clonotype: As yet, its antigen is unknown.

This CDR3 comprises 15 residues. Germline CDR1 is DFQATT and CDR2 is SNEGSKA (reference sequence). V was shortened by 6 bases and J by 3 bases, with 20 bases between the two germline ends. V usage is TRBV20-1 and J usage is TRBJ1-1, with D possibly TRBD1 on 6 matching bases. The TCR was taken from a boy between 2 and 10 years old with acute lymphoblastic leukemia, due to receive a stem cell transplant. The specimen was PBMCs, collected before TCRalphabeta/CD19-depleted stem cell transplant. The DNA of the CDR3 is TGCAGTGCACCTTCGTCAGGGAGGGGGGACACTGAAGCTTTCTTT. Protein product: CSAPSSGRGDTEAFF.